This T cell receptor (beta chain) came from a study of blood T cell repertoires in COVID-19. Study overall: Sample material is recorded as cDNA or gDNA derived from T cells, B-cell-depleted T cells, or PBMCs.

The V gene's germline CDR1 is MNHNS and CDR2 SASEGT. The germline V and J ends were trimmed by 2 bases and 4 bases, with 11 bases remaining between them. The length of the CDR3 is 14 residues. The protocol was immunoSEQ multiplex PCR, while the TCRdb copy is restricted to in-frame clones and leaves out a portion. The sample holds about 400,000 clones; approximately 91% are singletons and the top ten take more than 2%. V gene TRBV6-1 combines with J gene TRBJ1-2; TRBD1 might be the D (5 bases). The material sequenced was PBMCs or T cells enriched from blood (not recorded which). The receptor's source is a middle-aged woman with acute COVID-19. For the CDR3, the DNA is TGTGCCAGCAGTGAACCCTCCGACAGCTATGGCTACACCTTC. It yields the protein CASSEPSDSYGYTF.